One sample yielded the 3 T cell receptor beta chains listed below, sequenced in a study of vaccination and CD4 T cells after COVID-19. For these TCRs, the target antigens are not known. Sequence data for DNA of cultured CD4+ T cells were generated by the Oncomine TCR Beta short-read assay. Each CDR3 protein is one row after TCRdb ran MiXCR on the PCR reads. The sample shows 13,000 to 15,000 distinct CDR3 sequences, 55% to 60% of them seen only once. Treatment of the sample: roughly 10-day PBMC culture with coronavirus spike peptide pools or control peptides (ViraFEST assay). Material: CD4+ T cells from blood, cultured in vitro. Receptor source: a human donor who had recovered from COVID-19.

In regard to this clonotype: At one boundary the junction diverges from the germline segment, which might be a read error. The chain joins TRBV24-1 to TRBJ2-3; D is possibly TRBD2 (6 bases). The CDR3 consists of 15 residues. Germline V lookup: CDR1 KGHDR, CDR2 SFDVKD. The CDR3 DNA reads as TGTACCACCAGCAGCCCGACTAGTTCCACAGATACGCAGTATTTT. This sequence encodes CTTSSPTSSTDTQYF.

The genes are TRBV27 and TRBJ1-2, with 8 bases that match TRBD1. Germline CDR1 reads MNHEY; CDR2 reads SMNVEV (reference sequence). After removal of 3 bases from V and 2 bases from J, the junction contained 5 bases not matched to a gene. The CDR3 is made up of 15 amino acids. CDR3: CASSFWTGSNYGYTF. CDR3 bases: TGTGCCAGCAGTTTTTGGACAGGGTCCAACTATGGCTACACCTTC.

This clonotype was recorded a few times. The chain links TRBV20-1 to TRBJ2-7, with D possibly TRBD1 on 5 matching bases. Trimming left V 6 bases short and J 4 bases short, with 13 bases between. The CDR3 covers 12 residues. Germline V lookup: CDR1 DFQATT, CDR2 SNEGSKA (reference sequence). The CDR3 loop reads CSAPDTLYEQYF. The CDR3 DNA is TGCAGTGCCCCGGACACCCTATACGAGCAGTACTTC.